The rows below give T cell receptor beta chains drawn from one sample of a study of T cell changes during pregnancy in multiple sclerosis. Measured with immunoSEQ multiplex PCR; TCRdb has only the in-frame clones, and not every one. Counted here are about 64,000 clones, roughly 92% occurring once; the ten biggest clones make up 1.4%. The source was peripheral blood, collected in the second trimester of pregnancy. Receptors were obtained from a female donor with multiple sclerosis, enrolled in a pregnancy study. Each CDR3 is given with its conserved first and last residue. The D gene is left open where the match is weak. Part of the rows lack a size; the others show once, few, many or a class for expanded clones.

d_gene: -
len: 13
v_gene: TRBV28
j_gene: TRBJ2-7
abundance: -
CDR3nt: TGTGCCAGCAGGCCACAGGGCTCCTACGAGCAGTACTTC
CDR3aa: CASRPQGSYEQYF

d_gene: TRBD2
len: 12
v_gene: TRBV30
j_gene: TRBJ2-7
abundance: -
CDR3nt: TGTGCCTCACTCAGCGGGAGTGGCGAGCAGTACTTC
CDR3aa: CASLSGSGEQYF

d_gene: -
len: 15
v_gene: TRBV7-9
j_gene: TRBJ1-5
abundance: -
CDR3nt: TGTGCCAGCAGCTTAGATCGGGCGGGGGGTCAGCCCCAGCATTTT
CDR3aa: CASSLDRAGGQPQHF

d_gene: -
len: 14
v_gene: TRBV7-2
j_gene: TRBJ1-1
abundance: once
CDR3nt: TGTGCCAGCAGCCCCAGAGGGTGGTCGGGTGAAGCTTTCTTT
CDR3aa: CASSPRGWSGEAFF

d_gene: -
len: 14
v_gene: TRBV2
j_gene: TRBJ2-2
abundance: once
CDR3nt: TGTGCCAGCAGTGAGGAAAGGACTGTCGGGGAGCTGTTTTTT
CDR3aa: CASSEERTVGELFF

d_gene: TRBD2
len: 15
v_gene: TRBV6-1
j_gene: TRBJ2-7
abundance: -
CDR3nt: TGTGCCAGCAGTGAAAAGGTAGCGGGAGCCTACGAGCAGTACTTC
CDR3aa: CASSEKVAGAYEQYF

d_gene: -
len: 14
v_gene: TRBV30
j_gene: TRBJ2-5
abundance: -
CDR3nt: TGTGCCTGGAGTCTGGGGCAGGGTATAGAGACCCAGTACTTC
CDR3aa: CAWSLGQGIETQYF

d_gene: -
len: 14
v_gene: TRBV2
j_gene: TRBJ1-2
abundance: -
CDR3nt: TGTGCCAGCAGTGTCAGGGGCGAATTCTCCGGCTACACCTTC
CDR3aa: CASSVRGEFSGYTF

d_gene: TRBD1
len: 15
v_gene: TRBV28
j_gene: TRBJ1-1
abundance: -
CDR3nt: TGTGCCAGCAGTCCGCAGGGACAGGGGGGGACTGAAGCTTTCTTT
CDR3aa: CASSPQGQGGTEAFF

d_gene: -
len: 15
v_gene: TRBV4-1
j_gene: TRBJ1-1
abundance: -
CDR3nt: TGCGCCAGCAGCCAAAATGCGGGAGGTAGGCCTGAAGCTTTCTTT
CDR3aa: CASSQNAGGRPEAFF

d_gene: TRBD2
len: 15
v_gene: TRBV5-4
j_gene: TRBJ2-1
abundance: few
CDR3nt: TGTGCCAGCAGCTTTGGGGCTAGCGGCAACAATGAGCAGTTCTTC
CDR3aa: CASSFGASGNNEQFF

d_gene: TRBD1
len: 15
v_gene: TRBV29-1
j_gene: TRBJ2-5
abundance: -
CDR3nt: TGCAGCGTTACTAGGACAGGGGATTATGGCGAGACCCAGTACTTC
CDR3aa: CSVTRTGDYGETQYF

d_gene: -
len: 17
v_gene: TRBV5-3
j_gene: TRBJ2-3
abundance: -
CDR3nt: TGTGCCAGAAGCAAAAGACAGGGAGGCCACTTCACAGATACGCAGTATTTT
CDR3aa: CARSKRQGGHFTDTQYF

d_gene: -
len: 13
v_gene: TRBV30
j_gene: TRBJ1-2
abundance: once
CDR3nt: TGTGCCTGGAGTGTTTCGGGGGACTATGGCTACACCTTC
CDR3aa: CAWSVSGDYGYTF

d_gene: -
len: 15
v_gene: TRBV7-9
j_gene: TRBJ2-7
abundance: -
CDR3nt: TGTGCCAGCAGCTTCCTGTCTGGGGCCCCCGGCGAGCAGTACTTC
CDR3aa: CASSFLSGAPGEQYF

d_gene: -
len: 13
v_gene: TRBV27
j_gene: TRBJ1-5
abundance: -
CDR3nt: TGTGCCAGCAGTTCAAGGGGTGGACAGCCCCAGCATTTT
CDR3aa: CASSSRGGQPQHF

d_gene: -
len: 15
v_gene: TRBV27
j_gene: TRBJ1-6
abundance: -
CDR3nt: TGTGCCAGCAGTTTATGGAGGGAATTGAATTCACCCCTCCACTTT
CDR3aa: CASSLWRELNSPLHF

d_gene: -
len: 14
v_gene: TRBV19
j_gene: TRBJ1-2
abundance: -
CDR3nt: TGTGCCAGTAATTTCGAACCAGGTCTCGATGGCTACACCTTC
CDR3aa: CASNFEPGLDGYTF

d_gene: TRBD1
len: 13
v_gene: TRBV6-4
j_gene: TRBJ2-3
abundance: -
CDR3nt: TGTGCCAGCGGACAGACAGGGACAGATACGCAGTATTTT
CDR3aa: CASGQTGTDTQYF

d_gene: -
len: 16
v_gene: TRBV6-4
j_gene: TRBJ2-1
abundance: -
CDR3nt: TGTGCCAGCAGCGACCGAGGCCCGTACGAAGTTAGGGAGCAGTTCTTC
CDR3aa: CASSDRGPYEVREQFF

d_gene: -
len: 16
v_gene: TRBV10-2
j_gene: TRBJ2-2
abundance: -
CDR3nt: TGCGCCAGCAGTGACGTACAGAATAAAGACACCGGGGAGCTGTTTTTT
CDR3aa: CASSDVQNKDTGELFF

d_gene: TRBD2
len: 13
v_gene: TRBV6-5
j_gene: TRBJ2-7
abundance: -
CDR3nt: TGTGCCAGCAAGCGGGACCGTACCTACGAGCAGTACTTC
CDR3aa: CASKRDRTYEQYF